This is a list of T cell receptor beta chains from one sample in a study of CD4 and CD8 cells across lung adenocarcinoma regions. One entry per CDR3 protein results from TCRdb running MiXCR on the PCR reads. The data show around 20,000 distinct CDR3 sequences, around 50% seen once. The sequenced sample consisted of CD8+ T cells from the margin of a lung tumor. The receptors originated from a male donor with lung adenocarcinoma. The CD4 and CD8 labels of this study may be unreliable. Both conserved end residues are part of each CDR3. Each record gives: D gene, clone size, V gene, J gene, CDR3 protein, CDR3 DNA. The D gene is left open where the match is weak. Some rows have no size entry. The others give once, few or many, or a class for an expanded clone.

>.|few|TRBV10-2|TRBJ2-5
CASSDVYQETQYF
TGCGCCAGCAGTGACGTCTACCAAGAGACCCAGTACTTC
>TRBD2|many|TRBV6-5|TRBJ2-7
CASSYSMREKTYEQYF
TGTGCCAGCAGTTACTCGATGCGGGAGAAAACCTACGAGCAGTACTTC
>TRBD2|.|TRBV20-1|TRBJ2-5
CSATTAGVSETQYF
TGCAGTGCTACCACAGCGGGAGTTAGTGAGACCCAGTACTTC
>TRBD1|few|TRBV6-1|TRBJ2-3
CASRQTGGSTDTQYF
TGTGCCAGCAGGCAGACAGGGGGCTCCACAGATACGCAGTATTTT
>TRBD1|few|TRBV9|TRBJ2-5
CASSVGTGEWETQYF
TGTGCCAGCAGCGTAGGGACAGGGGAGTGGGAGACCCAGTACTTC
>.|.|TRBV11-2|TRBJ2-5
CASSTGETQYF
TGTGCCAGCAGCACTGGTGAGACCCAGTACTTC
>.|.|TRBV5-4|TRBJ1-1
CASSQELGDDVF
TGTGCCAGCAGCCAAGAACTGGGGGATGACGTCTTT
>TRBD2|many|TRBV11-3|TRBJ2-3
CASSSGGGFVNTQYF
TGTGCCAGCAGCTCCGGGGGAGGGTTTGTGAATACGCAGTATTTT
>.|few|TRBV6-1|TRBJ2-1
CASKRPGQLYNEQFF
TGTGCCAGCAAGCGGCCGGGACAATTATACAATGAGCAGTTCTTC
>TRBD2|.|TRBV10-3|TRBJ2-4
CGVSVAGARDTQYF
TGCGGCGTCTCGGTAGCGGGAGCCAGAGACACGCAGTACTTC
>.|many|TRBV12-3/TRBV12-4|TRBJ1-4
CASSLDGGTNEKLFF
TGTGCCAGCAGTTTAGACGGTGGGACTAATGAAAAACTGTTTTTT
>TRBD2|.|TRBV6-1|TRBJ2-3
CASSEASYGGGTDTQYF
TGTGCCAGCAGTGAAGCGAGTTACGGGGGGGGGACAGATACGCAGTATTTT